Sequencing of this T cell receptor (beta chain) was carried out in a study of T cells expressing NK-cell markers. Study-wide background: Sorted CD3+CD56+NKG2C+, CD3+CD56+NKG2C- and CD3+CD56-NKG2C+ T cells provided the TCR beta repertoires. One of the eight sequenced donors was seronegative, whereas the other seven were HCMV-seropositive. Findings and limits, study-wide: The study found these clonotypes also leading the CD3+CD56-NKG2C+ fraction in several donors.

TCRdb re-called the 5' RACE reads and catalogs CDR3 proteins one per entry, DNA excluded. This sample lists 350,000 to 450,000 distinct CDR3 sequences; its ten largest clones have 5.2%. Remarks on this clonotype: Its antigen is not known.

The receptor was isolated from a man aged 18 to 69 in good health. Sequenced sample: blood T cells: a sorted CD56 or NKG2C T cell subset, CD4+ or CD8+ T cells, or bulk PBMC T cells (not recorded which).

CDR3 protein: CASNPRNLNTEAFF. The chain links TRBV6-1 to TRBJ1-1. Germline CDR1 reads MNHNS; CDR2 reads SASEGT. CDR3 length: 14 amino acids.